These T cell receptor beta chains were read from a single sample in a study of T cells after yellow fever vaccination. Using its own MiXCR run on the 5' RACE reads, TCRdb lists one record per CDR3 protein. This table has about 400,000 distinct CDR3 sequences, around a tenth appearing once. This material consisted of PBMCs, taken on the day of the first yellow fever vaccination. Every receptor here comes from a man aged 18 to 30 who received the YFV17D yellow fever vaccine. The CDR3 runs from the conserved cysteine through the conserved F or W. The D gene is left open where the match is weak. For some rows the clone size is stated as once, few or many, or as a class when expanded; others skip it.

>many|14|TRBJ2-3|TRBV19|NA
CASSAGTTRDTQYF
TGTGCCAGTAGTGCCGGGACAACCAGGGATACGCAGTATTTT
>few|17|TRBJ2-3|TRBV29-1|TRBD2
CSVEVPSGGRYTDTQYF
TGCAGCGTTGAAGTCCCTAGCGGGGGGCGATACACAGATACGCAGTATTTT
>many|13|TRBJ2-1|TRBV6-5|TRBD2
CASSSRTSGGRFF
TGTGCCAGCAGTTCCCGGACTAGCGGGGGCCGGTTCTTC
>many|15|TRBJ2-3|TRBV27|NA
CASSPPGTPTDTQYF
TGTGCCAGCAGTCCGCCCGGGACACCCACAGATACGCAGTATTTT
>few|15|TRBJ2-3|TRBV12-3/TRBV12-4|NA
CASSTRDSSTDTQYF
TGTGCCAGCAGCACAAGGGACTCTAGCACAGATACGCAGTATTTT
>few|15|TRBJ2-5|TRBV5-1|NA
CASSLEGLEGETQYF
TGCGCCAGCAGCTTGGAGGGTTTGGAGGGCGAGACCCAGTACTTC
>NA|15|TRBJ1-2|TRBV15|NA
CATSAGRQANYGYTF
TGTGCCACCAGCGCCGGTAGACAGGCTAACTATGGCTACACCTTC
>NA|17|TRBJ2-1|TRBV5-1|TRBD1
CASSLRGTGSSYNEQFF
TGCGCCAGCAGCTTAAGGGGGACAGGGAGCTCCTACAATGAGCAGTTCTTC
>many|15|TRBJ1-1|TRBV12-3/TRBV12-4|TRBD1
CASRPGQGWDTEAFF
TGTGCCAGCAGACCCGGACAGGGCTGGGACACTGAAGCTTTCTTT
>few|13|TRBJ1-1|TRBV20-1|NA
CSARGGAGTEAFF
TGCAGTGCTAGAGGGGGCGCGGGCACTGAAGCTTTCTTT
>few|14|TRBJ1-2|TRBV5-1|NA
CASSERLRTDGYTF
TGCGCCAGCAGCGAACGATTAAGGACAGACGGCTACACCTTC
>NA|15|TRBJ2-1|TRBV6-1|TRBD1
CASRTGTGIWNEQFF
TGTGCCAGCAGGACCGGGACAGGGATTTGGAATGAGCAGTTCTTC
>NA|15|TRBJ1-1|TRBV12-5|NA
CASGASTAKNTEAFF
TGTGCTAGTGGCGCCTCGACAGCAAAGAACACTGAAGCTTTCTTT
>NA|15|TRBJ2-3|TRBV5-5|NA
CASSPPFASTDTQYF
TGTGCCAGCAGCCCCCCCTTCGCGAGCACAGATACGCAGTATTTT
>NA|15|TRBJ2-7|TRBV7-2|TRBD1
CASSLGTGKGYEQYF
TGTGCCAGCAGCTTGGGGACAGGGAAAGGTTACGAGCAGTACTTC
>few|12|TRBJ1-1|TRBV7-2|NA
CASSLYIGRAFF
TGTGCCAGCAGCCTATACATAGGTCGAGCTTTCTTT
>many|15|TRBJ2-5|TRBV10-3|TRBD2
CAISERTSGEETQYF
TGTGCCATCAGTGAACGGACTAGCGGGGAAGAGACCCAGTACTTC
>once|14|TRBJ2-6|TRBV27|NA
CASSSVSGANVLTF
TGTGCCAGCAGTTCGGTATCTGGGGCCAACGTCCTGACTTTC
>few|16|TRBJ1-4|TRBV4-1|NA
CASSQAIRPGDEKLFF
TGCGCCAGCAGCCAAGCGATAAGACCAGGGGATGAAAAACTGTTTTTT
>NA|13|TRBJ1-2|TRBV7-3|NA
CASSGEGGYGYTF
TGTGCCAGCAGCGGGGAAGGAGGCTATGGCTACACCTTC
>NA|13|TRBJ2-5|TRBV6-4|NA
CASSDPGRETQYF
TGTGCCAGCAGTGACCCAGGGAGGGAGACCCAGTACTTC
>few|13|TRBJ2-1|TRBV7-9|NA
CASSPGSHNEQFF
TGTGCCAGCAGCCCAGGGTCGCACAATGAGCAGTTCTTC
>NA|16|TRBJ2-2|TRBV5-1|TRBD2
CASSSRGGTDTGELFF
TGCGCCAGCAGCTCCCGCGGGGGAACGGACACCGGGGAGCTGTTTTTT
>few|15|TRBJ2-3|TRBV9|TRBD2
CASSGIAGSTDTQYF
TGTGCCAGCAGCGGGATAGCGGGTAGCACAGATACGCAGTATTTT
>NA|12|TRBJ1-5|TRBV19|NA
CASSIWAQPQHF
TGTGCCAGTAGTATATGGGCTCAGCCCCAGCATTTT
>few|17|TRBJ2-2|TRBV24-1|NA
CATSSFDGRSDTGELFF
TGTGCCACCAGTTCTTTCGATGGCCGTTCCGATACCGGGGAGCTGTTTTTT
>few|15|TRBJ2-3|TRBV7-9|TRBD2
CASSRQAGTTDTQYF
TGTGCCAGCAGCCGACAAGCGGGAACCACAGATACGCAGTATTTT
>NA|16|TRBJ1-2|TRBV5-1|TRBD1
CASSLGRQGMDYGYTF
TGCGCCAGCAGCTTGGGCCGACAGGGGATGGACTATGGCTACACCTTC
>few|16|TRBJ2-5|TRBV4-3|TRBD1
CASSQGATGGAGTQYF
TGCGCCAGCAGCCAAGGCGCGACAGGGGGCGCTGGGACCCAGTACTTC
>NA|16|TRBJ2-1|TRBV18|TRBD1
CASSPPSGGKGNEQFF
TGTGCCAGCTCACCACCGTCAGGGGGCAAGGGCAATGAGCAGTTCTTC
>few|16|TRBJ2-1|TRBV9|TRBD1
CASSGRDRGVFNEQFF
TGTGCCAGCAGCGGCAGAGACAGGGGGGTTTTCAATGAGCAGTTCTTC
>few|14|TRBJ1-1|TRBV10-3|NA
CAISDIRGFTEAFF
TGTGCCATCAGTGACATTAGGGGTTTCACTGAAGCTTTCTTT
>once|16|TRBJ1-3|TRBV6-5|NA
CASSYQQVGSGNTIYF
TGTGCCAGCAGTTACCAACAGGTTGGATCAGGAAACACCATATATTTT
>many|15|TRBJ1-2|TRBV5-6|TRBD1
CASSTAGQGYYGYTF
TGTGCCAGCAGCACCGCCGGACAGGGCTACTATGGCTACACCTTC
>few|14|TRBJ1-2|TRBV9|NA
CASSGNLDSYGYTF
TGTGCCAGCAGCGGGAATCTGGACAGCTATGGCTACACCTTC
>few|12|TRBJ2-5|TRBV10-3|NA
CATSWRDETQYF
TGTGCCACTTCGTGGAGGGATGAGACCCAGTACTTC
>few|15|TRBJ2-1|TRBV20-1|NA
CSARPVKREYNEQFF
TGCAGTGCTAGACCAGTAAAGAGAGAATACAATGAGCAGTTCTTC
>few|15|TRBJ2-2|TRBV11-2|TRBD2
CASSFGRLVSGELFF
TGTGCCAGCAGCTTCGGGAGGCTAGTTTCCGGGGAGCTGTTTTTT
>NA|13|TRBJ1-2|TRBV5-1|NA
CASSSQGEYGYTF
TGCGCCAGCAGCTCCCAGGGTGAATATGGCTACACCTTC
>many|11|TRBJ2-4|TRBV30|NA
CAWSVSYIQYF
TGTGCCTGGAGTGTGAGTTACATTCAGTACTTC
>many|13|TRBJ2-6|TRBV27|NA
CASSPLGANVLTF
TGTGCCAGCTCCCCGCTCGGGGCCAACGTCCTGACTTTC
>many|16|TRBJ2-1|TRBV12-3/TRBV12-4|TRBD1
CASSLGTGSSYNEQFF
TGTGCCAGCAGTTTAGGGACAGGCAGCTCCTACAATGAGCAGTTCTTC